One sample yielded the 3 T cell receptor beta chains listed below, sequenced in a study of identifying expanded T cells in peripheral blood. Clones were sequenced by immunoSEQ multiplex PCR, and TCRdb holds only the in-frame ones, with some missing. This table has 95,000 to 100,000 clones, roughly nine tenths appearing once. Sequencing was done on a sample of blood. The origin of the receptors is a person aged 18 to 75 in good health.

V and J are TRBV10-3 and TRBJ2-7; D is perhaps TRBD1 or TRBD2 (5 bases each). There are 14 residues in the CDR3. The ends were cut back, 0 bases at V and 3 bases at J, with 9 bases in the middle. Germline loops: CDR1 ENHRY, CDR2 SYGVKD. CDR3 nucleotide sequence: TGTGCCATCAGTGAGTCTAGGGACGGCTACGAGCAGTACTTC. Translation gives CAISESRDGYEQYF.

The chain combines TRBV10-2 with TRBJ1-1; the D gene is possibly TRBD1 (6 bases). The V gene lost 2 bases and the J gene lost 4 bases, with 8 bases spanning the gap. Germline V gives CDR1 WSHSY, CDR2 SAAADI. The CDR3 has 13 amino acids. DNA of the CDR3: TGCGCCAGCAGTGAGCAGGGGTTCACTGAAGCTTTCTTT. Its protein product is CASSEQGFTEAFF.

This clone was recorded once. The chain couples TRBV28 to TRBJ1-5; D possibly corresponds to TRBD1 (5 bases). V was cut by 2 bases and J by 6 bases, with 14 bases left in between. Per germline, CDR1 MDHEN and CDR2 SYDVKM. This CDR3 spans 15 amino acids. For the CDR3, the DNA is TGTGCCAGCAGTTTAGTATCGGGTCAGGGTCAGCCCCAGCATTTT. Amino acid sequence: CASSLVSGQGQPQHF.